This record looks at one T cell receptor (beta chain) sequence and its context. This CDR3 contains 14 residues. CDR1 and CDR2 from the germline V gene are MGHRA and YSYEKL. V was pared by 1 base and J by 3 bases, with 8 bases between. The data were taken from a study of control samples from healthy donors and cancer patients. Produced via immunoSEQ multiplex PCR; TCRdb's table is partial and in-frame only. The sample includes 160,000 or so clones, 94% of them seen just once. The specimen was blood. This TCR derives from a woman aged 35 to 49 in good health. The rearrangement links TRBV4-1 to TRBJ2-3; no firm D call. In nucleotides, the CDR3 is TGCGCCAGCAGCCAAGGGGCTTTTACAGATACGCAGTATTTT. Translation: CASSQGAFTDTQYF.